This TCR beta chain was captured in a study of blood T cell repertoires in COVID-19. Germline CDR1 and CDR2: SGHVS and FNYEAQ. This CDR3 region has 17 residues. The V segment lost 1 base and the J segment 6 bases; nucleotides outside the gene matches: 8. Profiled with immunoSEQ multiplex PCR; TCRdb holds only in-frame clones, not every one. The sample lists some 80,000 clones; around 80% were seen once. The sequence was obtained from a woman in her 70s with acute or convalescent COVID-19. Sequences were obtained from peripheral blood. This rearrangement joins TRBV7-6 to TRBJ1-4, with 10 bases identical to TRBD1. The CDR3 region is CASSLVSRGQGYEKLFF. The CDR3, as DNA: TGTGCCAGCAGCTTAGTTAGTAGGGGACAGGGGTATGAAAAACTGTTTTTT.